The 12 T cell receptor beta chains presented below share a single source sample, sequenced in a study of response to subunit inactivated influenza vaccine. TCRdb itself ran the RT-PCR reads through MiXCR, one entry per CDR3 protein. The sample yields some 600,000 distinct CDR3 sequences, approximately 14% seen once. The starting material was PBMCs from blood, obtained approximately 15 days before vaccination. The origin of the receptors is a man aged 50 or older who received an inactivated influenza vaccine.

The chain combines TRBV6-5 with TRBJ2-5; D perhaps matches TRBD2 (5 bases). The CDR3 runs 15 residues. Germline CDR1 reads MNHEY; CDR2 reads SVGAGI. The V end was cut by 6 bases, the J end by 1 base, with 15 bases between. The CDR3 DNA reads as TGTGCCAGCAGCTACGGCGGGCAGGCCCAAGAGACCCAGTACTTC. Translated, it gives CASSYGGQAQETQYF.

This clonotype was recorded a few times. V and J are TRBV7-8 and TRBJ2-1; D may be TRBD1 or TRBD2 (5 bases each). The ends were cut back, 5 bases at V and 14 bases at J, with 16 bases in the middle. The CDR3 runs 12 residues. Germline CDR1 reads SGHVS; CDR2 reads FQNEAQ. The CDR3 protein is CASSPLGGIKFF. The CDR3 coding sequence is TGTGCCAGCAGCCCCCTTGGGGGTATAAAGTTCTTC.

This clonotype has ten or more counts. V usage is TRBV29-1 and J usage is TRBJ2-7; 9 bases agree with TRBD1. The V segment lost 7 bases and the J segment 0 bases; nucleotides outside the gene matches: 1. This CDR3 contains 12 residues. Germline assignment: CDR1 SQVTM and CDR2 ANQGSEA. The chain's CDR3 is CSGGQGSYEQYF. In DNA form, the CDR3 reads TGCAGCGGGGGACAGGGCTCCTACGAGCAGTACTTC.

This clonotype has just a few counts. The chain links TRBV10-3 to TRBJ2-7; D gene unclear. This CDR3 region has 12 residues. Germline CDR1 and CDR2: ENHRY and SYGVKD. V lost 6 bases to trimming and J lost 0 bases, with 6 bases between them. This chain's CDR3 is CAISPDSYEQYF. The CDR3, as DNA: TGTGCCATCAGCCCCGACTCCTACGAGCAGTACTTC.

In its sample, this clonotype was seen a few times. V and J are TRBV6-5 and TRBJ1-1; D unclear. The CDR3 is 18 amino acids. Trimming took 0 bases from V and 3 from J, leaving 20 bases between them. CDR1 is MNHEY and CDR2 is SVGAGI in the germline V gene. Here the CDR3 reads CASSYSPNSPEYHTEAFF. The CDR3 bases are TGTGCCAGCAGTTACTCACCCAACAGCCCCGAATACCACACTGAAGCTTTCTTT.

The chain recombines TRBV6-2 or TRBV6-3 with TRBJ2-4; TRBD1 is a possible D gene (5 bases). The CDR3 totals 15 residues. Trimming cost V 4 bases and J 7 bases, with 17 bases left between them. Germline V lookup: CDR1 MNHEY, CDR2 SVGEGT. The CDR3 loop reads CASSSHRSDPNIQYF. DNA of the CDR3: TGTGCCAGCAGTTCTCACAGGAGTGACCCCAACATTCAGTACTTC.

The sample holds a few counts of this clonotype. The chain has TRBV5-6 and TRBJ2-7; D tentatively fits TRBD1 or TRBD2 (6 bases each). The germline V gene has CDR1 SGHDT and CDR2 YYEEEE. V lost 6 bases and J lost 9, with 22 bases in between. The length of the CDR3 is 14 residues. The CDR3 DNA follows: TGTGCCAGCACCCTATATGGGGGGCTAGTGGGGCAGTACTTC. Translated: CASTLYGGLVGQYF.

This clonotype was picked up a small number of times. As DNA, the CDR3 is TGTGCCAGTACCAAACCAGGATCGAGCTCCTACGAGCAGTACTTC. Translation: CASTKPGSSSYEQYF. This rearrangement joins TRBV6-2 or TRBV6-3 to TRBJ2-7, with D unresolved. CDR1 and CDR2 from the germline V gene are MNHEY and SVGEGT. Trimming removed 9 bases from V and 0 bases from J, with 18 bases in between. This CDR3 is built from 15 residues.

The chain links TRBV10-3 to TRBJ2-3; D unclear. The germline V and J ends were trimmed by 10 bases and 0 bases, with 17 bases remaining between them. This CDR3 comprises 15 residues. Germline V gene lookup returns CDR1 ENHRY and CDR2 SYGVKD. CDR3 in DNA: TGTGCCACCTCCGAAGGGCCAGGCAGCACAGATACGCAGTATTTT. Protein product: CATSEGPGSTDTQYF.

The rearrangement joins TRBV20-1 to TRBJ1-5, with 7 bases matching TRBD1. Germline V CDR1 and CDR2: DFQATT, SNEGSKA (reference sequence). V lost 7 bases, J lost 0 bases, and 9 bases stayed unmatched. CDR3 length equals 15 residues. The CDR3 DNA follows: TGCAGTGTCCCAGACAGGGCCAATAGCAATCAGCCCCAGCATTTT. Amino acid sequence: CSVPDRANSNQPQHF.

This chain connects TRBV6-2 or TRBV6-3 to TRBJ2-7; D may be TRBD2 (7 bases). CDR1 and CDR2 (germline): MNHEY, SVGEGT. V gave up 0 bases and J gave up 1 base, with 13 bases separating them. The CDR3 has 16 residues. Here the CDR3 reads CASSYSRGAGSYEQYF. CDR3 bases: TGTGCCAGCAGTTACTCTCGGGGGGCCGGATCCTACGAGCAGTACTTC.

The chain employs TRBV15 and TRBJ2-3; maybe TRBD2 (7 bases). Per the germline V gene, CDR1 is LNHNV and CDR2 is YYDKDF (reference sequence). This CDR3 contains 13 residues. Trimming took 5 bases from V and 8 from J, leaving 14 bases between them. The CDR3 region is CATSRAGAATQYF. In DNA form, the CDR3 reads TGTGCCACCAGCCGGGCGGGGGCAGCTACGCAGTATTTT.